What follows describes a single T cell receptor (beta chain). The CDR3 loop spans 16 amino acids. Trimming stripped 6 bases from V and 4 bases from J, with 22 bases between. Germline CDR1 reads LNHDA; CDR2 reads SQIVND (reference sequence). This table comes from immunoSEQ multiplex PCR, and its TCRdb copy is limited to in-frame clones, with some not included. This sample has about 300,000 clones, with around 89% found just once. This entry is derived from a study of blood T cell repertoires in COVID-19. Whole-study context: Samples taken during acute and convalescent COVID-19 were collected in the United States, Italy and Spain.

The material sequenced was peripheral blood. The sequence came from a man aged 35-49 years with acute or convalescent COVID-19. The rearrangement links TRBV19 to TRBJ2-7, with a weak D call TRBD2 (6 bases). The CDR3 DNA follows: TGTGCCAGTAGAATTTCGGGGGAGGCCCCAGGGTACGAGCAGTACTTC. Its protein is CASRISGEAPGYEQYF. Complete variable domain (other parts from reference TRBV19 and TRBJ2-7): DGGITQSPKYLFRKEGQNVTLSCEQNLNHDAMYWYRQDPGQGLRLIYYSQIVNDFQKGDIAEGYSVSREKKESFPLTVTSAQKNPTAFYLCASRISGEAPGYEQYFGPGTRLTVT.